A selection of T cell receptor beta chains follows, all from one sample in a study of T-cell reconstitution after alpha-beta-depleted transplantation in children. TCRdb re-called the PCR reads through MiXCR, storing one row per CDR3 protein. In the table there are around 600,000 distinct CDR3 sequences, 23% of which are singletons. Here the sequenced sample was PBMCs, mostly from graft donor cells, taken 360 days after TCRalphabeta/CD19-depleted stem cell transplant. The origin of the receptors is a boy in the first two years of life who had a stem cell transplant for acute myeloid leukemia, so the T cells may come from the graft donor. The CDR3 runs from the conserved cysteine through the conserved F or W. D genes are given only for firm matches. The size of a clone is reported for some rows only, either as once, few or many, or as a class for expanded clones.

TRBV10-1	TRBD2	.	TRBJ2-1	CASSPTSGARNEQFF	TGCGCCAGCAGTCCCACTAGCGGGGCCCGCAATGAGCAGTTCTTC
TRBV12-3/TRBV12-4	.	many	TRBJ2-1	CASSLRRGKFF	TGTGCCAGCAGTTTAAGAAGGGGGAAGTTCTTC
TRBV7-9	TRBD1	.	TRBJ2-3	CASSRPGSRGRDTQYF	TGTGCCAGCAGCCGCCCCGGGTCCAGGGGGCGCGATACGCAGTATTTT
TRBV5-6	.	many	TRBJ1-1	CASSLGGTSEAFF	TGTGCCAGCAGCTTGGGGGGGACTAGTGAAGCTTTCTTT
TRBV6-5	TRBD1	few	TRBJ2-5	CASSYPGTVETQYF	TGTGCCAGCAGTTACCCAGGGACAGTGGAGACCCAGTACTTC
TRBV7-9	.	.	TRBJ1-5	CASSSREAQPQHF	TGTGCCAGCAGTAGCAGGGAGGCTCAGCCCCAGCATTTT
TRBV6-1	.	few	TRBJ1-2	CASTTPGPPNYGYTF	TGTGCCAGCACCACCCCGGGACCTCCTAACTATGGCTACACCTTC
TRBV10-3	.	.	TRBJ1-1	CAIRTNENTEAFF	TGTGCCATCAGGACGAATGAGAACACTGAAGCTTTCTTT
TRBV7-2	TRBD1	few	TRBJ2-5	CASSLQQGTQETQYF	TGTGCCAGCAGCTTACAACAGGGGACCCAAGAGACCCAGTACTTC
TRBV7-2	.	.	TRBJ2-1	CASSRRWGSAGNEQFF	TGTGCCAGCAGCCGACGGTGGGGCAGCGCGGGGAATGAGCAGTTCTTC
TRBV10-1	TRBD2	.	TRBJ2-4	CASSESTSGGPGAKNIQYF	TGCGCCAGCAGTGAGTCGACTAGCGGGGGCCCCGGGGCCAAAAACATTCAGTACTTC
TRBV12-3/TRBV12-4	TRBD2	many	TRBJ2-4	CASSSSGDIQYF	TGTGCCAGCAGTTCTAGCGGGGACATTCAGTACTTC
TRBV27	.	.	TRBJ2-1	CASSAFYRGDNEQFF	TGTGCCAGCAGTGCGTTTTACCGGGGTGACAATGAGCAGTTCTTC
TRBV29-1	TRBD1	many	TRBJ2-2	CSVVLRGRESAGELFF	TGCAGCGTGGTCCTTAGGGGGCGAGAGTCAGCCGGGGAGCTGTTTTTT
TRBV7-9	.	.	TRBJ1-4	CASSFFSRHNEKLFF	TGTGCCAGCAGCTTTTTCAGCAGACATAATGAAAAACTGTTTTTT
TRBV29-1	TRBD1	many	TRBJ2-3	CSVDGTETQYF	TGCAGCGTTGATGGGACAGAGACGCAGTATTTT
TRBV12-3/TRBV12-4	.	.	TRBJ2-1	CASSTPGPLYNEQFF	TGTGCCAGCAGCACTCCGGGTCCCCTCTACAATGAGCAGTTCTTC
TRBV29-1	.	many	TRBJ2-7	CSVGPVASTYEQYF	TGCAGCGTTGGCCCCGTGGCGTCCACCTACGAGCAGTACTTC
TRBV29-1	TRBD1	many	TRBJ2-7	CSVGDSSNSYEQYF	TGCAGCGTGGGGGACAGCTCAAATTCCTACGAGCAGTACTTC
TRBV20-1	.	many	TRBJ2-1	CSASIGASSYNEQFF	TGCAGTGCATCCATCGGGGCGAGCTCCTACAATGAGCAGTTCTTC
TRBV20-1	TRBD2	.	TRBJ2-1	CSARSFGRGGSYNEQFF	TGCAGTGCTAGAAGTTTTGGGCGGGGGGGGTCCTACAATGAGCAGTTCTTC
TRBV12-3/TRBV12-4	TRBD2	.	TRBJ2-2	CASSLGGRVNTGELFF	TGTGCCAGCAGTTTGGGTGGGAGGGTGAACACCGGGGAGCTGTTTTTT
TRBV6-5	.	few	TRBJ2-1	CASRQGSNEQFF	TGTGCCAGCAGACAGGGTAGCAATGAGCAGTTCTTC
TRBV5-1	TRBD1	few	TRBJ2-1	CASSSWTGAYNEQFF	TGCGCCAGCAGCTCCTGGACAGGGGCCTACAATGAGCAGTTCTTC
TRBV6-5	TRBD2	.	TRBJ2-5	CASSYFRGLAGPQETQYF	TGTGCCAGCAGTTACTTTAGAGGACTAGCGGGACCTCAAGAGACCCAGTACTTC
TRBV28	TRBD1	many	TRBJ2-2	CASSSPRQGNTGELFF	TGTGCCAGCAGTTCACCGAGACAGGGAAACACCGGGGAGCTGTTTTTT
TRBV3-1	TRBD2	many	TRBJ2-4	CASSQVTSGEKNIQYF	TGTGCCAGCAGCCAAGTTACTAGCGGGGAGAAAAACATTCAGTACTTC
TRBV6-1	TRBD1	.	TRBJ2-1	CASRPGTETYNEQFF	TGTGCCAGCAGACCCGGGACAGAGACCTACAATGAGCAGTTCTTC
TRBV20-1	.	.	TRBJ1-1	CSASGRAEAFF	TGCAGTGCTAGCGGGAGGGCTGAAGCTTTCTTT
TRBV28	TRBD1	.	TRBJ1-2	CASDTPGQNYGYTF	TGTGCCAGTGACACCCCGGGACAGAACTATGGCTACACCTTC
TRBV6-2/TRBV6-3	.	few	TRBJ2-1	CASKFGLYQFF	TGTGCCAGCAAATTCGGACTATATCAGTTCTTC
TRBV10-2	.	.	TRBJ1-1	CASRSDRRNTEAFF	TGCGCCAGCAGATCCGACAGACGGAACACTGAAGCTTTCTTT
TRBV20-1	.	.	TRBJ1-4	CSVRRIPTNEKLFF	TGCAGTGTCAGGAGGATTCCAACTAATGAAAAACTGTTTTTT
TRBV28	TRBD2	many	TRBJ2-5	CAMGTSGQETQYF	TGTGCCATGGGGACTAGCGGGCAAGAGACCCAGTACTTC
TRBV20-1	TRBD2	.	TRBJ2-1	CSAGAGLAYNEQFF	TGCAGTGCTGGTGCGGGACTAGCCTACAATGAGCAGTTCTTC
TRBV27	TRBD1	many	TRBJ1-1	CASSLTPGQMNTEAFF	TGTGCCAGCAGCCTAACCCCGGGACAGATGAACACTGAAGCTTTCTTT
TRBV7-2	TRBD2	many	TRBJ2-7	CASSRETSGIFPYEQYF	TGTGCCAGCAGCCGAGAGACTAGCGGAATATTTCCCTACGAGCAGTACTTC
TRBV4-3	.	few	TRBJ2-3	CASSQEADTQYF	TGCGCCAGCAGCCAAGAAGCGGATACGCAGTATTTT